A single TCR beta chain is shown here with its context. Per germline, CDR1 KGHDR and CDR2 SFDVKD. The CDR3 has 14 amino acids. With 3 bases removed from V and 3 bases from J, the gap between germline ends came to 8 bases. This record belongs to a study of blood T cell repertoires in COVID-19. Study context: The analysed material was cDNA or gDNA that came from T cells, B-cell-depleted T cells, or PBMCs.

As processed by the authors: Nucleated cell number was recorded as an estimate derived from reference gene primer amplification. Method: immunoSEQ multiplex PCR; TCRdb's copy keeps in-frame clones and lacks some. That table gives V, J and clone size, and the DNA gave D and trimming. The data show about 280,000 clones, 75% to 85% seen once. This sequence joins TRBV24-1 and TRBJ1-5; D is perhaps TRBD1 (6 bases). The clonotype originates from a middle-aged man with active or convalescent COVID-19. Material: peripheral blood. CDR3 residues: CATSDRDTNQPQHF. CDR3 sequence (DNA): TGTGCCACCAGTGATAGGGACACCAATCAGCCCCAGCATTTT.